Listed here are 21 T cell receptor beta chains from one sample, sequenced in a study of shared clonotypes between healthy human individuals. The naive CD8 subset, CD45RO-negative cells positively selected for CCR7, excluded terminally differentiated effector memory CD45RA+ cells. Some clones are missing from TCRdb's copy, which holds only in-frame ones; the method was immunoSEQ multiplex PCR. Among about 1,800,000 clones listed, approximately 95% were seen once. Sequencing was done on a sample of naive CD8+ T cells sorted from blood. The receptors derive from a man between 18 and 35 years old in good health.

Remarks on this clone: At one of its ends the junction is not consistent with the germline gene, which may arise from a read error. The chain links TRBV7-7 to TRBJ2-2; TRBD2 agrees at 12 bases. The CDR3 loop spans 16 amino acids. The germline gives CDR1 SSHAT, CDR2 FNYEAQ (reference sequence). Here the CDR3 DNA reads TGTGCTAGCAGCTCTGGACTAGCGGGGAAAGCCGGGGAGCTGTTTTTT. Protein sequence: CASSSGLAGKAGELFF.

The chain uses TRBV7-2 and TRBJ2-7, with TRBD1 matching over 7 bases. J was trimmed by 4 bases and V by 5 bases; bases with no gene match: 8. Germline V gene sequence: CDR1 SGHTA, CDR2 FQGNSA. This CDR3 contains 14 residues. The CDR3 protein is CASSPRGSGYEQYF. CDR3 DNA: TGTGCCAGCAGCCCCAGGGGGAGTGGGTACGAGCAGTACTTC.

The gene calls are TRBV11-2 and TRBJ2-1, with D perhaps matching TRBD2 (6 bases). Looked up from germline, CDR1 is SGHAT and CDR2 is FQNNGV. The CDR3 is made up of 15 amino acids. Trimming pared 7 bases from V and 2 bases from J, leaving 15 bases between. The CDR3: CASTPRAGPYNEQFF. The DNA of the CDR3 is TGTGCCAGCACCCCAAGGGCGGGACCCTACAATGAGCAGTTCTTC.

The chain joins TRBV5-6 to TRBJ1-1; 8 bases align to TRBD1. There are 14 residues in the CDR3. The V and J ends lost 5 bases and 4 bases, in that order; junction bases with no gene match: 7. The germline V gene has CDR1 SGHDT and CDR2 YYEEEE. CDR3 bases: TGTGCCAGCAGAGGACAGGGAGAGGCCACTGAAGCTTTCTTT. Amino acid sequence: CASRGQGEATEAFF.

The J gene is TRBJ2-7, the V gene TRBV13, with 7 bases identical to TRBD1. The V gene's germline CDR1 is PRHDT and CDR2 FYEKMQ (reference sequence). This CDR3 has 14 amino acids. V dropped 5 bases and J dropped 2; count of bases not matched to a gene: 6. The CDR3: CASSQSGTAYEQYF. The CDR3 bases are TGTGCCAGCAGCCAGTCCGGGACAGCCTACGAGCAGTACTTC. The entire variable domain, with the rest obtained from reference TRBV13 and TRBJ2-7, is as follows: AAGVIQSPRHLIKEKRETATLKCYPIPRHDTVYWYQQGPGQDPQFLISFYEKMQSDKGSIPDRFSAQQFSDYHSELNMSSLELGDSALYFCASSQSGTAYEQYFGPGTRLTVT.

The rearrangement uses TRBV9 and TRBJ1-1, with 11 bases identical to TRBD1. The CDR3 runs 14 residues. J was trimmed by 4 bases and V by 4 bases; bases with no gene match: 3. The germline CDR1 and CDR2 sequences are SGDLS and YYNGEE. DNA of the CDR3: TGTGCCAGCAGCAGGACAGGGGGCGGCACTGAAGCTTTCTTT. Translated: CASSRTGGGTEAFF.

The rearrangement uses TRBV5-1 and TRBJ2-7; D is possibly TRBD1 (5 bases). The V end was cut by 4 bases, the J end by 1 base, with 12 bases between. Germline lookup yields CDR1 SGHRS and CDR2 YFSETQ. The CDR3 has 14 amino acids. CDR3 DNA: TGCGCCAGCAGCGCCGTGCAGGGTTCCTACGAGCAGTACTTC. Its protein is CASSAVQGSYEQYF.

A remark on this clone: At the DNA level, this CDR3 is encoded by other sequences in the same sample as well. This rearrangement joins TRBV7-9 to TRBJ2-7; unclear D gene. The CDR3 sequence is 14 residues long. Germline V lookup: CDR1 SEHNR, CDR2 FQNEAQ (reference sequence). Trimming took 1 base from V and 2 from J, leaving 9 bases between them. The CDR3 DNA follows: TGTGCCAGCAGCTTAGAGGGCGGAGCCTACGAGCAGTACTTC. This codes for CASSLEGGAYEQYF.

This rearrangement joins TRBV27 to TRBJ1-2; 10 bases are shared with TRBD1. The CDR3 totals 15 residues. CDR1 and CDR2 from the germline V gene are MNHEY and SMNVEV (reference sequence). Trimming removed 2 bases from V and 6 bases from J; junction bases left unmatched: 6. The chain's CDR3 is CASSLIPTGGNGYTF. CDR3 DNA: TGTGCCAGCAGTTTAATCCCGACAGGGGGCAATGGCTACACCTTC.

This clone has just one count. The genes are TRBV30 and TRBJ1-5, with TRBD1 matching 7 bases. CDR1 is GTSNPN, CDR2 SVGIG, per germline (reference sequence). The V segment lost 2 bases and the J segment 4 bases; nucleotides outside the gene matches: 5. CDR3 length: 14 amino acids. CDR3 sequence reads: CAWSKTGSNQPQHF. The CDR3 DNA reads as TGTGCCTGGAGTAAGACAGGGAGTAATCAGCCCCAGCATTTT.

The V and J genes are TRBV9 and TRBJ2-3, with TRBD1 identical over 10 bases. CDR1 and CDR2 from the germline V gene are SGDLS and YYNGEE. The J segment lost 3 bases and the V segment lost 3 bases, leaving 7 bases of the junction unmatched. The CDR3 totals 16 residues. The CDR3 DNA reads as TGTGCCAGCAGCGAGAGACAGGGGGCGCCGACAGATACGCAGTATTTT. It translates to CASSERQGAPTDTQYF.

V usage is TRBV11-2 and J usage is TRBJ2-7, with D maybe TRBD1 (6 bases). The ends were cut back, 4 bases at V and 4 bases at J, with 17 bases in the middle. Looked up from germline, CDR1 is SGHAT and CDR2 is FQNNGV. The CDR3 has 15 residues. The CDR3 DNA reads TGTGCCAGCAGCTCAGGACCGACAGGAACGTACGAGCAGTACTTC. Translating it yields CASSSGPTGTYEQYF.

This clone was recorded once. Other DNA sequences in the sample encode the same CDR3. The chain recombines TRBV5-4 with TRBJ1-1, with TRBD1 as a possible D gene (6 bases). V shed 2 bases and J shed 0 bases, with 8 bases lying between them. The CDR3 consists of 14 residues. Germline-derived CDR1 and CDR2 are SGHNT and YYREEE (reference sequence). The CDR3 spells CASSLGQMNTEAFF. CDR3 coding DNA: TGTGCCAGCAGCTTAGGACAGATGAACACTGAAGCTTTCTTT.

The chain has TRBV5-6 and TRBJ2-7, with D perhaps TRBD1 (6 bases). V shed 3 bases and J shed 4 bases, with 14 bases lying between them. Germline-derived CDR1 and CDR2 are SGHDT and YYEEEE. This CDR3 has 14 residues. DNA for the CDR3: TGTGCCAGCAGCTCCCAATGGACAGAGTACGAGCAGTACTTC. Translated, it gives CASSSQWTEYEQYF.

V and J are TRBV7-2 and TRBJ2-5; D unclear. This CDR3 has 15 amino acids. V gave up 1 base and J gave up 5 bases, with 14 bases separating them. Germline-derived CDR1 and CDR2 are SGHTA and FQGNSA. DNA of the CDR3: TGTGCCAGCAGCTTAGAAGGCAGCGTGGGGGAGACCCAGTACTTC. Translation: CASSLEGSVGETQYF.

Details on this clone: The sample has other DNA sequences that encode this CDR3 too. The CDR3 DNA sequence: TGCGCCAGCAGCTTAACAGGGCCATACAATGAGCAGTTCTTC. As protein: CASSLTGPYNEQFF. The rearrangement links TRBV5-1 to TRBJ2-1; a weak D match, TRBD1 (6 bases). Germline V gene lookup returns CDR1 SGHRS and CDR2 YFSETQ. This CDR3 contains 14 residues. Trimming took 2 bases from V and 4 from J, leaving 10 bases between them.

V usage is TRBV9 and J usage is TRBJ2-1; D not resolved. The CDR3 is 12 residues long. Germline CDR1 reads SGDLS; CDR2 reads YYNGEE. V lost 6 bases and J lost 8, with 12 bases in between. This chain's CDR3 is CASTNRADEQFF. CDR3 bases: TGTGCCAGCACCAACCGGGCGGATGAGCAGTTCTTC.

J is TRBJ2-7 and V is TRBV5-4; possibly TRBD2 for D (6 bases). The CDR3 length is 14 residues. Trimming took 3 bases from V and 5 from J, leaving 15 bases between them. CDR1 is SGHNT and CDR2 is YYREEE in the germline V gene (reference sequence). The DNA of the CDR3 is TGTGCCAGCAGCTCGATGATGGGACTCCACGAGCAGTACTTC. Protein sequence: CASSSMMGLHEQYF.

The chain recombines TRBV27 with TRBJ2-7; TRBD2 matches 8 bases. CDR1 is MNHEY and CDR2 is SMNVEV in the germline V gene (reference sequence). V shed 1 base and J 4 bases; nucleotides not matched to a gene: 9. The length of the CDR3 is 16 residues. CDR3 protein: CASSLWAGGLMYEQYF. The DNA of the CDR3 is TGTGCCAGCAGTTTATGGGCGGGGGGCCTAATGTACGAGCAGTACTTC.

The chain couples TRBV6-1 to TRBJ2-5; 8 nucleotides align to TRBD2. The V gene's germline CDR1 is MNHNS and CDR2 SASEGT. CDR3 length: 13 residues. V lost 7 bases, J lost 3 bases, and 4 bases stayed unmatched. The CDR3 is CASNVGREETQYF. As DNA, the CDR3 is TGTGCCAGCAATGTCGGGAGGGAAGAGACCCAGTACTTC.

The CDR3 nucleotides read TGTGCCAGCAGAGGGGTCTACGAGCAGTACTTC. It encodes CASRGVYEQYF. The genes are TRBV6-5 and TRBJ2-7, with D perhaps matching TRBD1 (5 bases). V gave up 6 bases and J gave up 3 bases, with 6 bases separating them. Germline loops: CDR1 MNHEY, CDR2 SVGAGI. CDR3 length: 11 amino acids.